The present T cell receptor beta chain was sequenced within a study of vaccination and CD4 T cells after COVID-19 (dated 2022 in TCRdb). Notes on the research overall: In the convalescent cohort there were six males and four females, among whom were two Hispanic individuals, seven Caucasians, two Asians and one multiracial person. Participants received two doses of either the Pfizer-BioNTech BNT162b2 vaccine (n=8) or the Moderna mRNA-1273 vaccine (n=2). Post-COVID blood samples were collected from convalescent patients a median of around 100 days after diagnosis, with a range of about 30 to 170 days. The time from the second vaccine dose to post-vaccine blood sampling had a median of roughly 72 days and ranged from about 12 to 241 days. The cultures were stimulated with overlapping spike peptide pools from SARS-CoV-2 and from the common cold coronaviruses HCoV-NL63, HCoV-OC43 and HCoV-229E. As controls, cultures received a CEFX viral epitope pool (the positive control), an HIV-1 Nef peptide pool (the negative control), or no peptide at all. In more than eight COVID-19 convalescent patients and several infection-naive healthy vaccine recipients, researchers compared the spike-specific CD4+ TCR repertoire from before mRNA vaccination with the repertoire from after.

As a fraction of the sample, this clonotype is medium-sized (0.01 to 0.1%). The clone's antigen remains unknown. No per-base quality is available; no much larger clone lies one base away. This specimen's treatment or condition label, interpreted: roughly 10-day PBMC culture with coronavirus spike peptide pools or control peptides (ViraFEST assay). The study used the ViraFEST assay, which expanded antigen-specific T cells with peptide pools and then identified expanded clonotypes by TCR sequencing. The absence of prior SARS-CoV-2 infection in healthy vaccine recipients was confirmed by negative nucleocapsid antibody tests before and after vaccination. Each well held around 2.1 million PBMCs cultured with around 10 ug/ml peptide pools in IMDM containing around 4.5% human AB serum and roughly 10 IU/ml IL-2. Half of the culture medium was replaced with fresh IL-2-containing medium on days 3 and 7. After 10 days of culture, CD4+ T cells were isolated by negative selection using the EasySep CD4+ T cell isolation kit. PBMCs were separated from whole blood using Ficoll-Paque Plus gradient centrifugation and then either used fresh or cryopreserved at -140C. Culture conditions were generally each tested in triplicate wells.

Overall results and qualifications from the work: Relatively few convalescent patients were included in the study, and early timepoints after natural infection were not analyzed. In convalescent patients, a median 86.3% of post-vaccine SARS-CoV-2-reactive clones were detected only after vaccination, and vaccine-specific priming was suggested by this finding. Nearly all vaccine-specific clones in convalescent patients (304 of 307) were mono-reactive for SARS-CoV-2 spike rather than cross-reactive with common cold coronaviruses. The median count of SARS-CoV-2-reactive clonotypes went up from 21 after infection to 30 to 40 after vaccination, although the change was not significant.

The library was produced with PCR. DNA from cultured CD4+ T cells was subjected to TCR sequencing with the Oncomine TCR Beta short-read assay at the Johns Hopkins FTIC core. The QIAamp micro DNA kit was used to extract genomic DNA from the cultured CD4+ T cells. Oncomine TCR Beta libraries from cultured CD4+ T cells were pooled using unique dual indexes and sequenced on an Illumina iSeq 100. For the original study's pipeline: Non-productive sequences were filtered out, and CDR3s that did not start with C, did not end with F or W, or were shorter than 7 amino acids were discarded. Antigen-specific clonotypes were identified with the MANAFEST web application by comparing peptide-stimulated wells with reference and other culture wells. Positive clones required FDR below 0.05, an odds ratio above 5, and productive frequency above 0.1% in at least two of three replicate wells. Clonotypes that were significantly expanded in both SARS-CoV-2 spike wells and at least one common cold coronavirus spike condition were defined as cross-reactive. Levenshtein distances (stringdist) and unrooted phylogenetic trees (ape) in R version 3.6.1 were used to assess CDR3 homology. TCRdb reprocessed the public reads (quality trimming at Q25 with fastp, clone calling with MiXCR) and kept in-frame beta chains. Rows merge per CDR3 protein into single entries with the most common DNA and genes. The V and J calls here are based on TCRdb, not the publication. The sample table contains under 30,000 distinct CDR3 sequences; only one count was recorded for 40% to 50% of them. The top ten clones comprise 19% of the sample.

CDR3 length: 15 amino acids, cysteine to phenylalanine. Only CDR3 DNA remains: 45 bases, in frame from the first base. Sequences SGHTA (CDR1) and FQGNSA (CDR2) are obtained from the germline V gene. Germline trimming amounts to 4 bases on V and 4 bases on J, with 10 as the count of junction bases outside the gene matches. The TCR was taken from a human donor who received a COVID-19 vaccine. The source material was CD4+ T cells from blood, cultured in vitro, sampled before SARS-CoV-2 vaccination. The rearranged chain carries TRBV7-2 and TRBJ2-7; 7 middle bases align to TRBD2. The CDR3 protein: CASSSRTGGIYEQYF. The DNA is TGTGCCAGCAGCTCTCGGACGGGGGGAATATACGAGCAGTACTTC.